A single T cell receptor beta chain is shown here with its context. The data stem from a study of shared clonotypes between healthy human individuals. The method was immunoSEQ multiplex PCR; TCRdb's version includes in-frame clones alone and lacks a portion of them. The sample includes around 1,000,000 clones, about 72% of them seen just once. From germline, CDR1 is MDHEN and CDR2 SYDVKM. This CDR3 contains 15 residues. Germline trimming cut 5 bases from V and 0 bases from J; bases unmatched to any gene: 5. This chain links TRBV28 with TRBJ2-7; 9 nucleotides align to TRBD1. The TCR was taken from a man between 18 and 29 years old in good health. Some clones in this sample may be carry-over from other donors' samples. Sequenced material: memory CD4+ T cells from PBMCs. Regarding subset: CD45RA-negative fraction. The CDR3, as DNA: TGTGCCAGCAGTCGACAACAGGGGGCCTCCTACGAGCAGTACTTC. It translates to CASSRQQGASYEQYF.